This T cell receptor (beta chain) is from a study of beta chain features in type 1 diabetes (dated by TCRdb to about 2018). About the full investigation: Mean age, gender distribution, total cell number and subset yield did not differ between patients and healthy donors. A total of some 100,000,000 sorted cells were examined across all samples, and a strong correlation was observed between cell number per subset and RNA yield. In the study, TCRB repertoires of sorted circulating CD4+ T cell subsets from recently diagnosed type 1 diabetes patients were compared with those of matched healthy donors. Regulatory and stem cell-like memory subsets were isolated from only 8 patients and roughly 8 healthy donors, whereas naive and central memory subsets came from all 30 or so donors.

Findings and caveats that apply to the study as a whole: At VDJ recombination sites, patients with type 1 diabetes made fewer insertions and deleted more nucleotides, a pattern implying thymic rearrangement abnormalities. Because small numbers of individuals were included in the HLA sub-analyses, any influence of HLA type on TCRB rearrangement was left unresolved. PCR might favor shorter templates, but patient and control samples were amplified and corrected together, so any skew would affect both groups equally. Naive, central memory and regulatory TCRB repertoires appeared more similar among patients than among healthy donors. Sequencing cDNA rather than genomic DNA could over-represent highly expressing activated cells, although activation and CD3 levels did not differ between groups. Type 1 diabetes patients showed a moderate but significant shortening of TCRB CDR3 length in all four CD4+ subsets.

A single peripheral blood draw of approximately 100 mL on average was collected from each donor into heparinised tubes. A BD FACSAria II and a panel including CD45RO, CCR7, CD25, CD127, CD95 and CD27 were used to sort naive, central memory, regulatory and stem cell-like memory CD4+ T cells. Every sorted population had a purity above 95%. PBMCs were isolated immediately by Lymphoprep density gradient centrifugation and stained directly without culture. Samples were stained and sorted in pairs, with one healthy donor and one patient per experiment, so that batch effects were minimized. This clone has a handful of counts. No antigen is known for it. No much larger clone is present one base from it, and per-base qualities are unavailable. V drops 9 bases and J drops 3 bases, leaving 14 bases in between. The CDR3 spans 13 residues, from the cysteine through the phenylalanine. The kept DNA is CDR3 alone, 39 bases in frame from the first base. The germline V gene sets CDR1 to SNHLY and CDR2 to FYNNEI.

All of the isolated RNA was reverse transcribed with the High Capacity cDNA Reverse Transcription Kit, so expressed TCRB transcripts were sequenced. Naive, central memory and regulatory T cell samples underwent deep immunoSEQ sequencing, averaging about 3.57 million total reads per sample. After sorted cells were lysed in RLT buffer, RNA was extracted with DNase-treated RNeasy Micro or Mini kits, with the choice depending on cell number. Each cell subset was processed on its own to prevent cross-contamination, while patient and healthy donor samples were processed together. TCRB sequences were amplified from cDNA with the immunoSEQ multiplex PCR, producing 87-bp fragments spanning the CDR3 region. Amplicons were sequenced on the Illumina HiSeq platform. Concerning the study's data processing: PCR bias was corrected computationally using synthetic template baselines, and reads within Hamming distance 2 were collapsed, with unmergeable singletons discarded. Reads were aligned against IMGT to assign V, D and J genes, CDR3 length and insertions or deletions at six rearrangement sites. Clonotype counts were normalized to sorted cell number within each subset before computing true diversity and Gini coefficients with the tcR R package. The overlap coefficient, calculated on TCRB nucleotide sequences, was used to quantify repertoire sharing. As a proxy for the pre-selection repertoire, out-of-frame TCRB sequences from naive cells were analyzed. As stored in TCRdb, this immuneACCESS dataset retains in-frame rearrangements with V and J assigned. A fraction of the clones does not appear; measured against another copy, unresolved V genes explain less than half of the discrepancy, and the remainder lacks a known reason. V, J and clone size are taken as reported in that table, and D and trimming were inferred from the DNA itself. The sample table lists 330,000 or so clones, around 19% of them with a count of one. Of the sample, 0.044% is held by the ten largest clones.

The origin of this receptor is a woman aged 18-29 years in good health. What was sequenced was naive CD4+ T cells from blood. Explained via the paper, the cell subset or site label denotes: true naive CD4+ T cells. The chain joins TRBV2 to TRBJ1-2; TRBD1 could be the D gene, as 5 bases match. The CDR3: CASRRGEDYGYTF. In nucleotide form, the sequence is TGTGCCAGTCGACGGGGGGAGGACTATGGCTACACCTTC.